Listed here is a single T cell receptor (beta chain). Looked up from germline, CDR1 is SGHRS and CDR2 is YFSETQ. The CDR3 is made up of 15 amino acids. V lost 1 base, J lost 0 bases, and 9 bases lay in between. Single viable CD3+CD4+CD8-CD45RO+ cells were sorted as the memory CD4+ T cells. CD4+ T cells were isolated by positive magnetic selection. This record belongs to a study of memory CD4+ T cells and cytomegalovirus serostatus. Study-level information: Of the healthy Belgian adults, 9 were CMV seropositive and approximately 24 seronegative.

In the original processing: After removing out-of-frame reads, 2 million to 2.5 million distinct TCRbeta sequences remained. Method: immunoSEQ multiplex PCR; TCRdb's copy keeps in-frame clones and lacks some. From that table come the V and J calls and clone size; the DNA was used to work out D and trimming. The sample records under 100,000 clones, 75% to 90% being singletons. The gene calls are TRBV5-1 and TRBJ2-3; no definite D call. Source material: memory CD4+ T cells from blood. The TCR was taken from an adult in good health and CMV-seronegative. CDR3 residues: CASSLLGKSTDTQYF. The CDR3 bases are TGCGCCAGCAGCTTGTTGGGGAAAAGCACAGATACGCAGTATTTT.